The T cell receptor beta chain under discussion was sequenced for a study of cytomegalovirus exposure and HLA in healthy donors. Study as a whole: Of over 350 genotyped donors, 81% grouped in the Caucasian-associated ancestry cluster.

Germline CDR1 MNHNS, CDR2 SASEGT. The V end lost 6 bases, the J end lost 4 bases, and 9 bases lay between the germline ends. The CDR3 length is 12 residues. Study observations and caveats: Analyses of presence and absence presupposed an approximately uniform sequencing depth across donors. Researchers catalogued under 200 TCR beta chains as cytomegalovirus-associated. Serostatus for CMV was the only available immune exposure information.

About this clone: Antigen unknown.

This PCR relied on a set of 60 Vbeta primers and 13 Jbeta primers. TCRdb's table, derived via immunoSEQ multiplex PCR, lists solely in-frame clones and lacks some. This sample has 110,000 to 150,000 clones, with around 79% found just once. The sequencing sample was made of PBMCs. This chain links TRBV6-1 with TRBJ1-2, with D unclear. The receptor was derived from a man between 18 and 29 years old in good health and CMV-seronegative. This CDR3 is CASRGDPYGYTF. In DNA form, the CDR3 reads TGTGCCAGCAGAGGAGACCCCTATGGCTACACCTTC.